The clone carrying this T cell receptor beta chain was observed once. CDR1 is SGHRS, CDR2 YFSETQ, per germline. There are 17 residues in the CDR3. V was clipped by 4 bases and J by 5 bases, with 22 bases between them. The data belong to a study of blood T cell repertoires in COVID-19. About the research overall: Samples of COVID-19 (acute and convalescent) were obtained from the United States, Italy and Spain. T cells, B-cell-depleted T cells, or PBMCs supplied cDNA or gDNA.

Original data processing: Estimation of nucleated cell counts was performed using reference gene primer amplification. TCRdb's copy holds only in-frame clones and misses some; the assay was immunoSEQ multiplex PCR. V and J calls plus clone size are reproduced from that table; the DNA served to infer D and trimming. Among some 120,000 clones listed, more than 75% were seen once. This sequence was found in a human donor in a cohort sampled during active COVID-19. This sequence joins TRBV5-1 and TRBJ2-1, with a tentative D call TRBD1 (5 bases). The sequenced material came from peripheral blood. CDR3 in amino acids: CASSRTSLLSSDNEQFF. Written as DNA, the CDR3 is TGCGCCAGCAGCAGGACATCTTTGCTCTCGTCCGACAATGAGCAGTTCTTC. The full variable domain, rest sourced from reference TRBV5-1 and TRBJ2-1, is KAGVTQTPRYLIKTRGQQVTLSCSPISGHRSVSWYQQTPGQGLQFLFEYFSETQRNKGNFPGRFSGRQFSNSRSEMNVSTLELGDSALYLCASSRTSLLSSDNEQFFGPGTRLTVL.